Detailed here is one TCR beta chain. Its matching antigen is unknown. These data belong to a study of CD8 T cells in ankylosing spondylitis. General study findings and limits: A subset of motif variants has previously been described in the synovial fluid and blood of reactive arthritis. Several highly homologous variants formed a TCR beta motif that appeared characteristic of ankylosing spondylitis blood. Disease-linked clones proved CD8+ and comparatively uncommon in peripheral blood.

Construction of TCR beta libraries was performed using quantitative 5'-RACE with molecular barcodes. MiXCR, applied by TCRdb to the 5' RACE reads, yields one record per CDR3 protein. This table has some 240,000 distinct CDR3 sequences, 18% appearing once. CDR3 length: 12 amino acids. V lost 2 bases to trimming and J lost 6 bases, with 11 bases between them. CDR1 and CDR2 from the germline V gene are SQVTM and ANQGSEA. The source is a male donor with ankylosing spondylitis or in good health (not recorded which). The specimen sequenced was blood, either unsorted or a sorted T cell fraction (not recorded which). This chain uses TRBV29-1 with TRBJ2-7; D gene uncertain. CDR3 nucleotide sequence: TGCAGCGTTGAATTCCCCCAGTCCGAGCAGTACTTC. It translates to CSVEFPQSEQYF.